Below, 10 T cell receptor beta chains from the same sample are listed, as sequenced in a study of T cells in Graves' hyperthyroidism and ophthalmopathy. RNA transcripts gave rise to amplified TCR beta CDR3 regions. When the TCR CDR3 underwent first-round RT-PCR, the HTBI primer set was used. One entry per CDR3 protein results from TCRdb running MiXCR on the multiplex PCR reads. The table shows just over 550,000 distinct CDR3 sequences, with around 46% occurring only once. The sample was peripheral blood or thyroid tissue (not recorded which). Every receptor here comes from a woman aged 18 to 35 with Graves' hyperthyroidism.

This clonotype occurred many times. The V gene is TRBV10-3, the J gene TRBJ2-7, with D unclear. Trimming removed 7 bases at V and 6 bases at J, with 16 bases between. The germline V gene encodes CDR1 ENHRY and CDR2 SYGVKD. This CDR3 is 13 amino acids long. CDR3 nucleotide sequence: TGTGCCATCACTCCCGATTTAGCAGGCGAGCAGTACTTC. It translates to CAITPDLAGEQYF.

In this sample, this clonotype turned up many times. The V gene is TRBV15, the J gene TRBJ1-5; the D gene is possibly TRBD1 (6 bases). V gave up 1 base and J gave up 0 bases, with 13 bases separating them. The CDR3 is 17 amino acids. CDR1 is LNHNV and CDR2 is YYDKDF in the germline V gene (reference sequence). The CDR3 sequence: CATSRVRDNYSNQPQHF. The CDR3 coding sequence is TGTGCCACCAGCAGAGTTAGGGACAATTATAGCAATCAGCCCCAGCATTTT. Using reference TRBV15 and TRBJ1-5 for the parts outside the CDR3, the full variable domain is DAMVIQNPRYQVTQFGKPVTLSCSQTLNHNVMYWYQQKSSQAPKLLFHYYDKDFNNEADTPDNFQSRRPNTSFCFLDIRSPGLGDTAMYLCATSRVRDNYSNQPQHFGDGTRLSIL.

This clonotype was observed a few times. J is TRBJ1-1 and V is TRBV3-1; D not resolved. CDR1 is LGHDT, CDR2 YNNKEL, per germline (reference sequence). Between the trimmed V and J ends, which lost 4 bases and 3 bases, there was a span of 9 bases. This CDR3 is built from 13 residues. The CDR3 loop is CASSPSKDTEAFF. CDR3 bases: TGTGCCAGCAGCCCTTCGAAGGACACTGAAGCTTTCTTT.

The V and J genes are TRBV6-1 and TRBJ1-2; no clear D gene. The length of the CDR3 is 16 residues. CDR1 and CDR2 (germline): MNHNS, SASEGT. V shed 7 bases and J shed 7 bases, with 25 bases lying between them. The CDR3 loop reads CASTSLGKPGISGYTF. CDR3 coding DNA: TGTGCCAGCACCTCACTTGGCAAGCCCGGGATCTCTGGCTACACCTTC.

DNA for the CDR3: TGTGCCAGCAGTTCCGCGTGGCACCCCAATCAGCCCCAGCATTTT. Protein: CASSSAWHPNQPQHF. This chain uses TRBV25-1 with TRBJ1-5; D is unclear. V lost 5 bases and J 3 bases, leaving 14 bases between the germline ends. Germline CDR1 reads MGHDK; CDR2 reads SYGVNS. The CDR3 covers 15 residues.

This clonotype was counted ten times or more. V is TRBV10-3 and J is TRBJ1-5, with 8 bases identical to TRBD1. Germline values: CDR1 ENHRY, CDR2 SYGVKD. The ends lost 2 bases at V and 5 bases at J; junction bases unmatched: 5. This CDR3 is built from 15 residues. The CDR3 region is CAISENRGSYQPQHF. The CDR3 DNA follows: TGTGCCATCAGTGAGAACAGGGGGAGTTATCAGCCCCAGCATTTT.

This clonotype was seen only a few times. This rearrangement joins TRBV25-1 to TRBJ1-6; D uncertain. The V end was cut by 5 bases, the J end by 9 bases, with 11 bases between. The germline V gene encodes CDR1 MGHDK and CDR2 SYGVNS. CDR3 length: 13 amino acids. This CDR3 is CASSYGPISPLHF. The CDR3 DNA is TGTGCCAGCAGTTATGGTCCTATTTCACCCCTCCACTTT.

About this clonotype itself: Here the CDR3 omits its conserved ending phenylalanine or tryptophan, so a read error is the likely source. It is unclear where the CDR3 begins or ends on the DNA, so no DNA is shown, and the CDR3 is as TCRdb lists it. This chain uses TRBV25-1 with TRBJ2-1. Including both end residues, the CDR3 is 11 amino acids long. Looked up from germline, CDR1 is MGHDK and CDR2 is SYGVNS. The CDR3 reads CASSGYNEQTL.

The chain carries TRBV5-1 and TRBJ2-5; D gene uncertain. CDR1 and CDR2 from the germline V gene are SGHRS and YFSETQ. The V gene lost 1 base and the J gene lost 7 bases, with 23 bases spanning the gap. The CDR3 is 17 residues long. This CDR3 is CASSLRPTPSELRTQYF. The CDR3 nucleotides read TGCGCCAGCAGCTTGCGACCCACTCCCTCCGAATTACGGACCCAGTACTTC.

This clonotype was counted once. The rearrangement links TRBV20-1 to TRBJ2-7; 9 positions agree with TRBD1. Trimming took 6 bases from V and 4 from J; bases not matched to a gene: 10. CDR3 size: 14 residues. Germline V gene data show CDR1 as DFQATT and CDR2 as SNEGSKA (reference sequence). CDR3 loop: CSAAGTGTFYEQYF. The CDR3 nucleotides are TGCAGTGCGGCCGGGACAGGGACCTTTTACGAGCAGTACTTC.